Each of the 2 T cell receptor beta chains below was sequenced from the same sample in a study of blood T cell repertoires in COVID-19. Measured with immunoSEQ multiplex PCR; TCRdb has only the in-frame clones, and not every one. The sample shows some 150,000 clones, about 76% of them seen only once. Sequencing input: peripheral blood. These receptors originate from a woman aged 60-75 years with active or convalescent COVID-19.

J is TRBJ1-2 and V is TRBV24-1; tentatively, D is TRBD1 (5 bases). Trimming left V 2 bases short and J 8 bases short, with 17 bases between. The CDR3 totals 15 residues. Germline V CDR1 and CDR2: KGHDR, SFDVKD. CDR3 region: CATSDSSGYPDGYTF. In nucleotides, the CDR3 is TGTGCCACCAGTGATTCCTCAGGGTATCCGGACGGCTACACCTTC.

The chain has TRBV4-2 and TRBJ1-5, with D possibly TRBD1 on 6 matching bases. The CDR3 runs to 16 residues. Germline assignment: CDR1 LGHNA and CDR2 YNFKEQ. The V end lost 4 bases, the J end lost 0 bases, and 13 bases lay between the germline ends. The CDR3 protein is CASSRQQGDSNQPQHF. Written as DNA, the CDR3 is TGTGCCAGCAGCCGACAACAGGGAGATAGCAATCAGCCCCAGCATTTT.